The 13 T cell receptor beta chains listed next were all sequenced from one sample in a study of CD8+ T cells in alopecia areata. RNA extraction and reverse transcription yielded cDNA as sequencing template. The assay was immunoSEQ multiplex PCR, and TCRdb's table has in-frame clones only and misses some. The data contain about 200,000 clones, about 62% of them singletons. Stated treatment: oral pan-JAK inhibitor, 5-10 mg twice daily. Sequenced here: CD4+ T cells sorted from blood, sampled at week 24, from a patient treated with tofacitinib. The receptors here all came from a human donor with alopecia areata.

This chain joins TRBV5-1 and TRBJ2-3; TRBD1 is a possible D gene (5 bases). CDR1 and CDR2 from the germline V gene are SGHRS and YFSETQ. The CDR3 runs to 15 residues. Trimming stripped 5 bases from V and 3 bases from J, with 16 bases between. The CDR3 reads CASRLQGAGTDTQYF. The CDR3 coding sequence is TGCGCCAGCAGGCTTCAGGGCGCCGGAACAGATACGCAGTATTTT.

V gene TRBV6-5 combines with J gene TRBJ2-3; TRBD1 might be the D (5 bases). The V end lost 5 bases, the J end lost 9 bases, and 18 bases lay between the germline ends. From germline, CDR1 is MNHEY and CDR2 SVGAGI. The CDR3 has 14 residues. CDR3 region: CASSGKYPGPTQYF. The CDR3 DNA reads as TGTGCCAGCAGTGGAAAGTACCCAGGGCCCACGCAGTATTTT.

The rearrangement joins TRBV7-9 to TRBJ2-7; either TRBD1 or TRBD2 may fit D (5 bases each). CDR1 and CDR2 (germline): SEHNR, FQNEAQ (reference sequence). The V and J ends lost 4 bases and 4 bases respectively, with 11 bases between them. The CDR3 runs 13 residues. Written as DNA, the CDR3 is TGTGCCAGCAGCTCAGGGATAGCGTACGAGCAGTACTTC. This codes for CASSSGIAYEQYF. Complete variable domain (other parts from reference TRBV7-9 and TRBJ2-7): DTGVSQNPRHKITKRGQNVTFRCDPISEHNRLYWYRQTLGQGPEFLTYFQNEAQLEKSRLLSDRFSAERPKGSFSTLEIQRTEQGDSAMYLCASSSGIAYEQYFGPGTRLTVT.

The rearrangement uses TRBV11-3 and TRBJ1-2; D unclear. This CDR3 contains 13 residues. Germline lookup yields CDR1 SGHNT and CDR2 YENEEA. The ends were cut back, 2 bases at V and 5 bases at J, with 9 bases in the middle. CDR3 amino acids: CASSLPPGYGYTF. DNA for the CDR3: TGTGCCAGCAGCTTACCCCCCGGGTATGGCTACACCTTC.

The chain couples TRBV6-6 to TRBJ2-5, with D hard to call. Trimming left V 2 bases short and J 1 base short, with 2 bases between. This CDR3 is 12 amino acids long. Germline-derived CDR1 and CDR2 are MNHNY and SVGAGI (reference sequence). CDR3 sequence reads: CASSYGQETQYF. The CDR3 DNA reads TGTGCCAGCAGTTACGGCCAAGAGACCCAGTACTTC.

This clone was counted a few times. J is TRBJ2-4 and V is TRBV5-1, with 11 nucleotides matching TRBD2. Germline V gene lookup returns CDR1 SGHRS and CDR2 YFSETQ. V lost 3 bases and J lost 7; bases outside the gene matches: 15. The CDR3 has 18 residues. CDR3 protein: CASSWGLAADPLTNIQYF. Here the CDR3 DNA reads TGCGCCAGCAGCTGGGGACTAGCGGCCGACCCACTCACGAACATTCAGTACTTC.

Only a few counts were recorded for this clone. The rearrangement joins TRBV29-1 to TRBJ2-2, with D hard to call. Trimming stripped 4 bases from V and 7 bases from J, with 10 bases between. Per germline, CDR1 SQVTM and CDR2 ANQGSEA. This CDR3 is built from 12 residues. The CDR3 DNA reads as TGCAGCGTTGTGCCGGTAGACGGGGAGCTGTTTTTT. As protein: CSVVPVDGELFF.

This clone showed up just once. The chain uses TRBV11-2 and TRBJ2-7; D ambiguous. Germline CDR1 and CDR2: SGHAT and FQNNGV. The V end lost 1 base, the J end lost 4 bases, and 14 bases lay between the germline ends. There are 15 residues in the CDR3. The CDR3 DNA follows: TGTGCCAGCAGCTTAGTTTCTGGCCTAGGATACGAGCAGTACTTC. Residues: CASSLVSGLGYEQYF.

The V call is TRBV5-4, the J call TRBJ2-2; 11 nucleotides line up with TRBD1. Trimming removed 3 bases from V and 3 bases from J; junction bases left unmatched: 7. CDR1 and CDR2 from the germline V gene are SGHNT and YYREEE (reference sequence). The CDR3 length is 17 residues. In DNA form, the CDR3 reads TGTGCCAGCAGCTCCAAACCGGGACAGGGGGACACCGGGGAGCTGTTTTTT. Amino acid sequence: CASSSKPGQGDTGELFF.

This sequence joins TRBV4-1 and TRBJ2-5; TRBD2 matches at 14 bases. The germline gives CDR1 MGHRA, CDR2 YSYEKL. The V gene end was trimmed by 4 bases and the J gene end by 4 bases; junction bases not matched to a gene: 8. The CDR3 consists of 17 residues. DNA for the CDR3: TGCGCCAGCAGCCCAGATAGACTAGCGGGAGGGTTAGAGACCCAGTACTTC. This codes for CASSPDRLAGGLETQYF.

The chain combines TRBV21-1 with TRBJ2-5; the tabulated D call, TRBD1, remains unverified against the DNA. TRBV21-1 is termed a pseudogene. The CDR3 totals 16 residues. CDR3 nucleotide sequence: TGTGCCAGCAGCAAAGAAGGAGCCAGGGAAAAGAGAACCCAGTACTTC. It specifies CASSKEGAREKRTQYF.

Turning to this clone: Additional DNA sequences in this sample encode the identical CDR3. V and J are TRBV5-6 and TRBJ2-5; no reliable D call. The CDR3 has 13 amino acids. Deletions cut 0 bases from V and 5 bases from J, with 8 bases between. The germline V gene has CDR1 SGHDT and CDR2 YYEEEE. The CDR3: CASSLVPRETQYF. DNA of the CDR3: TGTGCCAGCAGCTTGGTTCCGAGGGAGACCCAGTACTTC. Combining the CDR3 with reference TRBV5-6 and TRBJ2-5 gives the whole variable domain DAGVTQSPTHLIKTRGQQVTLRCSPKSGHDTVSWYQQALGQGPQFIFQYYEEEERQRGNFPDRFSGHQFPNYSSELNVNALLLGDSALYLCASSLVPRETQYFGPGTRLLVL.

V is TRBV4-3 and J is TRBJ1-6; possible D gene TRBD1, 6 bases. CDR1 and CDR2 (germline): LGHNA, YSLEER. This CDR3 contains 14 residues. Trimming cost V 4 bases and J 10 bases, with 14 bases left between them. The CDR3 DNA reads TGCGCCAGCAGCCGAACGACAGGTTGGTCACCCCTCCACTTT. This sequence encodes CASSRTTGWSPLHF.